This T cell receptor beta chain stems from a study of naive and memory T cell subsets. This clonotype came up a few times. Antigen: not known. The study's findings and limits: In naive cells, over 90% of TCR sequences were seen only once. A few larger clonotypes appeared in naive repertoires, especially CD8, possibly memory cells re-expressing CD45RA.

Germline-derived CDR1 and CDR2 are MDHEN and SYDVKM. The CDR3 has 15 amino acids. V shed 7 bases and J 1 base; nucleotides not matched to a gene: 8. Both TRBC1 and TRBC2 were covered by a beta constant-region primer of two equimolar oligonucleotides. Four rounds of PCR amplified the ligated cDNA using nested alpha and beta constant-region primers plus SP2. TCRdb fed the UMI-ligation and nested PCR reads into MiXCR, producing one record per CDR3 protein. This table holds 130,000 to 150,000 distinct CDR3 sequences, 22% found once. The chain joins TRBV28 to TRBJ2-7, with 9 bases matching TRBD2. The material sequenced was naive CD4+ T cells from blood. This receptor was identified in a human donor in good health. DNA for the CDR3: TGTGCCAGCACCCCCTCGAGCGGGAGGTCCTACGAGCAGTACTTC. This sequence encodes CASTPSSGRSYEQYF. Complete variable domain (other parts from reference TRBV28 and TRBJ2-7): DVKVTQSSRYLVKRTGEKVFLECVQDMDHENMFWYRQDPGLGLRLIYFSYDVKMKEKGDIPEGYSVSREKKERFSLILESASTNQTSMYLCASTPSSGRSYEQYFGPGTRLTVT.